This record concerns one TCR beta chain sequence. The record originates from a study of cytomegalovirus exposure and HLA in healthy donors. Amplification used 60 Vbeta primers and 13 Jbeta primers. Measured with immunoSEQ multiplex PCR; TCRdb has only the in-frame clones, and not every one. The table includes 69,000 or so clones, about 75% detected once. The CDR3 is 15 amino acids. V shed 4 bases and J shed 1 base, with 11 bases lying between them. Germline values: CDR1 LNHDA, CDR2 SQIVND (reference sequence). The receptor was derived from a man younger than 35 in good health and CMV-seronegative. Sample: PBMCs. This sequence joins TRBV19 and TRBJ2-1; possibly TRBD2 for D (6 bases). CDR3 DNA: TGTGCCAGTAGTAAATCCGGGACTTCCTACAATGAGCAGTTCTTC. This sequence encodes CASSKSGTSYNEQFF. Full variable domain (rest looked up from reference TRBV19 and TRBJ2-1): DGGITQSPKYLFRKEGQNVTLSCEQNLNHDAMYWYRQDPGQGLRLIYYSQIVNDFQKGDIAEGYSVSREKKESFPLTVTSAQKNPTAFYLCASSKSGTSYNEQFFGPGTRLTVL.